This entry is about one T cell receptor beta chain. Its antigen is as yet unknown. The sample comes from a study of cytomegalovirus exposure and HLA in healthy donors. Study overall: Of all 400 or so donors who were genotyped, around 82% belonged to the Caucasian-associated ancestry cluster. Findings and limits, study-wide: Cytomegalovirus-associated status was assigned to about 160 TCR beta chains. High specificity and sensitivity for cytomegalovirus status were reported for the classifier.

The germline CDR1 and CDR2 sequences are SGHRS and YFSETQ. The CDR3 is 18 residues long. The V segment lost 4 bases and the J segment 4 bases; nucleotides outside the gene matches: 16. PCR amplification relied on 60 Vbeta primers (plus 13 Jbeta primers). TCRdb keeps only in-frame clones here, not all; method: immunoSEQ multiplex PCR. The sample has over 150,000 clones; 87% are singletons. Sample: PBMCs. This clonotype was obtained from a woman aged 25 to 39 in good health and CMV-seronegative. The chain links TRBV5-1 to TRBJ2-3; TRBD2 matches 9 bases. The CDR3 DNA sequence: TGCGCCAGCAGCCCGACTGGGGTAGCGGGAGAGGGCGCAGATACGCAGTATTTT. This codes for CASSPTGVAGEGADTQYF.